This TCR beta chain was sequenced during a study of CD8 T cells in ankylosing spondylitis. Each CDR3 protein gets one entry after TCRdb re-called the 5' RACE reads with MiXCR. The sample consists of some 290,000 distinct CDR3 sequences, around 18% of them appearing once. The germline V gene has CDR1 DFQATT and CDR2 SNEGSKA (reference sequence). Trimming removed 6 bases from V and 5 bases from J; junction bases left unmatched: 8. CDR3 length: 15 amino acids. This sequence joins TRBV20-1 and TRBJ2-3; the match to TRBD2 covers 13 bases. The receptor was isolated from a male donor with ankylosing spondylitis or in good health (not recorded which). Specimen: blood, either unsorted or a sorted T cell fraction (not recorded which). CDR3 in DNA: TGCAGTGCCGCGTTACTAGCGGGGGGGCAAGATACGCAGTATTTT. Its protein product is CSAALLAGGQDTQYF.